The 12 T cell receptor beta chains below were found in one sample sequenced in a study of T cell repertoires in cytomegalovirus infection. TCRdb recomputed calls from the reads with MiXCR, one row per CDR3 protein. The sample holds 150,000 to 200,000 distinct CDR3 sequences, approximately 15% seen once. What was sequenced was PBMCs. The receptors originated from a human donor in good health (CMV status not recorded). Some clones in this sample may be carry-over from other donors' samples.

This clonotype was picked up a small number of times. The chain joins TRBV18 to TRBJ1-1; D might be TRBD1 (5 bases). Trimming stripped 6 bases from V and 6 bases from J, with 14 bases between. This CDR3 is 13 amino acids long. CDR1 is KGHSH and CDR2 is LQKENI in the germline V gene. CDR3 in DNA: TGTGCCAGCTCTCGCCTGGGGGGATCTGAAGCTTTCTTT. Translation gives CASSRLGGSEAFF.

This clonotype was seen ten or more times. This chain joins TRBV7-2 and TRBJ1-1; a weak D match, TRBD1 (5 bases). The CDR3 has 15 residues. The germline CDR1 and CDR2 sequences are SGHTA and FQGNSA. With 6 bases removed from V and 4 bases from J, the gap between germline ends came to 18 bases. The CDR3 DNA sequence: TGTGCCAGCAGGTCATGGGAGGGGAGGATCACTGAAGCTTTCTTT. Translating it yields CASRSWEGRITEAFF.

In its sample, this clonotype was seen many times. The chain couples TRBV7-9 to TRBJ2-2, with 11 bases identical to TRBD2. V was clipped by 6 bases and J by 5 bases; unmatched bases: 8. This CDR3 spans 16 amino acids. CDR1 and CDR2 (germline): SEHNR, FQNEAQ (reference sequence). CDR3 DNA: TGTGCCAGCAGTCTAGCGGGAGGAAGGGGGACCGGGGAGCTGTTTTTT. Its protein is CASSLAGGRGTGELFF.

This chain links TRBV12-3 or TRBV12-4 with TRBJ1-2; 9 bases are shared with TRBD1. The CDR3 sequence is 14 residues long. Trimming took 4 bases from V and 10 from J; bases not matched to a gene: 10. CDR3 protein: CASSYGTGFSDYTF. CDR3 DNA sequence: TGTGCCAGCAGTTACGGGACAGGGTTTAGTGACTACACCTTC.

This clonotype has at least ten counts. This chain joins TRBV20-1 and TRBJ1-3; 9 nucleotides align to TRBD1. This CDR3 has 21 residues. The germline V gene encodes CDR1 DFQATT and CDR2 SNEGSKA (reference sequence). After removal of 2 bases from V and 8 bases from J, the junction contained 28 bases not matched to a gene. The CDR3 is CSARPSPVGTGRTGTVHTIYF. Written as DNA, the CDR3 is TGCAGTGCTAGACCTTCCCCCGTAGGGACAGGGAGGACCGGGACCGTGCACACCATATATTTT.

This clonotype was picked up many times. The chain employs TRBV7-8 and TRBJ1-5; D is perhaps TRBD1 (5 bases). Germline V CDR1 and CDR2: SGHVS, FQNEAQ. The CDR3 loop spans 17 amino acids. Trimming took off 0 bases at V and 2 bases at J, with 14 bases between the two ends. CDR3 DNA: TGTGCCAGCAGCTTAGCGCGAGGGGTGAGTCGCAATCAGCCCCAGCATTTT. It specifies CASSLARGVSRNQPQHF.

This clonotype was counted ten times or more. The chain couples TRBV11-2 to TRBJ2-7, with 15 bases that match TRBD2. Germline V gene sequence: CDR1 SGHAT, CDR2 FQNNGV. This CDR3 is 20 amino acids long. V was pared by 5 bases and J by 2 bases, with 16 bases of the junction left unmatched. The CDR3 reads CASSQRSGTSGRRITYEQYF. CDR3 coding DNA: TGTGCCAGCAGCCAGAGATCCGGGACTAGCGGGAGGAGAATAACCTACGAGCAGTACTTC.

This clonotype was seen repeatedly, ten times or more. The V gene is TRBV7-9, the J gene TRBJ2-7; no definite D call. Germline CDR1 reads SEHNR; CDR2 reads FQNEAQ (reference sequence). The V end was cut by 5 bases, the J end by 5 bases, with 13 bases between. This CDR3 is 13 amino acids long. The CDR3 DNA is TGTGCCAGCAGCGAAGGAGTCATCGACGAGCAGTACTTC. Translated, it gives CASSEGVIDEQYF.

V usage is TRBV6-1 and J usage is TRBJ1-6; D unclear. The V end lost 6 bases, the J end lost 7 bases, and 10 bases lay between the germline ends. This CDR3 contains 13 residues. Germline CDR1 MNHNS, CDR2 SASEGT. The CDR3 region is CASRDWENSPLHF. The CDR3, as DNA: TGTGCCAGCAGGGACTGGGAGAATTCACCCCTCCACTTT.

V is TRBV6-2 or TRBV6-3 and J is TRBJ2-3, with 9 positions matching TRBD2. Germline V gene lookup returns CDR1 MNHEY and CDR2 SVGEGT. The CDR3 runs 16 residues. Trimming removed 2 bases from V and 14 bases from J; junction bases left unmatched: 17. For the CDR3, the DNA is TGTGCCAGCAGTTACGGAGGAACTGCTGGCGGGAGGGCCTCGTATTTT. Translation: CASSYGGTAGGRASYF.

This clonotype has only a few counts. The V gene is TRBV28, the J gene TRBJ1-2, with D possibly matching TRBD1 (5 bases). Germline-derived CDR1 and CDR2 are MDHEN and SYDVKM. V lost 11 bases, J lost 8 bases, and 21 bases lay in between. The CDR3 runs 13 residues. CDR3 in amino acids: CASTSSQGSGYTF. The DNA for the CDR3 is TGTGCCTCAACGTCCTCTCAGGGTTCCGGCTACACCTTC.

The V call is TRBV10-3, the J call TRBJ1-3; D gene unclear. The CDR3 has 15 amino acids. V was trimmed by 7 bases and J by 0 bases, leaving 13 bases between them. Germline assignment: CDR1 ENHRY and CDR2 SYGVKD. CDR3 bases: TGTGCCATCACTTCATTGCCGAGCTCTGGAAACACCATATATTTT. Amino acid sequence: CAITSLPSSGNTIYF.